This T cell receptor beta chain was identified in a study of blood T cell repertoires in COVID-19. Germline V lookup: CDR1 MDHEN, CDR2 SYDVKM. This CDR3 contains 14 residues. V shed 6 bases and J 7 bases; nucleotides not matched to a gene: 8. Libraries were prepared by immunoSEQ multiplex PCR; TCRdb keeps only in-frame clonotypes and omits some of them. This table has 55,000 to 70,000 clones, approximately 80% appearing once. The sequencing sample was made of peripheral blood. The chain employs TRBV28 and TRBJ1-5, with TRBD1 matching over 8 bases. This TCR derives from a human donor in a cohort sampled during active COVID-19. CDR3 coding DNA: TGTGCCAGCAGGGGGGCACAGGGGGGGCAGCCCCAGCATTTT. Translating it yields CASRGAQGGQPQHF.